This T cell receptor beta chain was captured in a study of blood T cell repertoires in COVID-19. Study details: Samples taken during acute and convalescent COVID-19 were collected in the United States, Italy and Spain.

CDR1 and CDR2 (germline): MGHDK, SYGVNS. V gave up 3 bases and J gave up 6 bases, with 3 bases separating them. This CDR3 comprises 12 residues. Repertoires were generated with immunoSEQ multiplex PCR, while TCRdb's copy carries only in-frame clones and drops some. The repertoire holds roughly 120,000 clones, with more than 75% as singletons. This clonotype was obtained from a woman between 40 and 55 years old with acute or convalescent COVID-19. The sample taken for sequencing was peripheral blood. J is TRBJ1-6 and V is TRBV25-1, with unresolved D. The CDR3 DNA is TGTGCCAGCAGTGAGAGTAATTCACCCCTCCACTTT. Protein: CASSESNSPLHF.